Below are 5 T cell receptor beta chains sequenced from a single sample in a study of cytotoxic CD8 clonotypes in ibrutinib-treated CLL. Data came from immunoSEQ multiplex PCR; TCRdb stores just in-frame clones and leaves some out. The sample shows 150,000 or so clones, more than 70% of them seen only once. The starting material was PBMCs, obtained at disease progression, from a patient treated with ibrutinib. Receptor source: a human donor with chronic lymphocytic leukemia.

The chain carries TRBV19 and TRBJ2-7; TRBD2 matches at 7 bases. After removal of 8 bases from V and 5 bases from J, the junction contained 9 bases not matched to a gene. The CDR3 loop spans 13 amino acids. CDR1 is LNHDA and CDR2 is SQIVND in the germline V gene (reference sequence). The CDR3 DNA is TGTGCCAGTTTGGGGCGGGAGTACAACGAGCAGTACTTC. This encodes CASLGREYNEQYF.

The rearrangement uses TRBV5-6 and TRBJ1-2, with D unclear. V lost 2 bases and J 4 bases, leaving 15 bases between the germline ends. CDR3 length: 15 amino acids. The V gene's germline CDR1 is SGHDT and CDR2 YYEEEE. The CDR3 DNA sequence: TGTGCCAGCAGCTTACTGGAGATCGAGGGCTATGGCTACACCTTC. This gives the protein CASSLLEIEGYGYTF.

This chain uses TRBV15 with TRBJ2-2, with D hard to call. The germline CDR1 and CDR2 sequences are LNHNV and YYDKDF (reference sequence). This CDR3 has 16 amino acids. V was trimmed by 6 bases and J by 3 bases, leaving 17 bases between them. The CDR3 DNA is TGTGCCACCAGGGGCGAGTTGGGTGTATACACCGGGGAGCTGTTTTTT. Translated, it gives CATRGELGVYTGELFF.

This clone was counted a single time. This chain connects TRBV28 to TRBJ2-1; TRBD2 is a possible D gene (5 bases). Germline V gives CDR1 MDHEN, CDR2 SYDVKM. V lost 7 bases and J lost 0, with 16 bases in between. CDR3 length: 16 residues. The CDR3 region is CASISRNSGSYNEQFF. CDR3 DNA: TGTGCCAGCATCTCCCGTAACAGCGGCTCCTACAATGAGCAGTTCTTC.

The rearrangement links TRBV7-9 to TRBJ2-5; D unclear. Trimming stripped 1 base from V and 4 bases from J, with 7 bases between. The CDR3 length is 13 residues. CDR1 and CDR2 (germline): SEHNR, FQNEAQ (reference sequence). The CDR3 DNA sequence: TGTGCCAGCAGCTTAGTGTCAGCAGAGACCCAGTACTTC. It specifies CASSLVSAETQYF.